The TCR beta chain under discussion was sequenced for a study of cytomegalovirus exposure and HLA in healthy donors. Germline values: CDR1 MNHNY, CDR2 SVGAGI (reference sequence). V lost 4 bases, J lost 1 base, and 11 bases lay in between. This CDR3 has 14 amino acids. The study ran its PCR with 60 Vbeta and 13 Jbeta primers. Clones were sequenced by immunoSEQ multiplex PCR, and TCRdb holds only the in-frame ones, with some missing. The sample lists about 200,000 clones, 86% occurring once. Input material: PBMCs. The rearrangement uses TRBV6-6 and TRBJ2-7; D may be TRBD2 (5 bases). This TCR came from a woman aged 30 to 39 in good health and CMV-seronegative. CDR3 DNA: TGTGCCAGCAGTTTGATCGGGGAGTCCTACGAGCAGTACTTC. This encodes CASSLIGESYEQYF.